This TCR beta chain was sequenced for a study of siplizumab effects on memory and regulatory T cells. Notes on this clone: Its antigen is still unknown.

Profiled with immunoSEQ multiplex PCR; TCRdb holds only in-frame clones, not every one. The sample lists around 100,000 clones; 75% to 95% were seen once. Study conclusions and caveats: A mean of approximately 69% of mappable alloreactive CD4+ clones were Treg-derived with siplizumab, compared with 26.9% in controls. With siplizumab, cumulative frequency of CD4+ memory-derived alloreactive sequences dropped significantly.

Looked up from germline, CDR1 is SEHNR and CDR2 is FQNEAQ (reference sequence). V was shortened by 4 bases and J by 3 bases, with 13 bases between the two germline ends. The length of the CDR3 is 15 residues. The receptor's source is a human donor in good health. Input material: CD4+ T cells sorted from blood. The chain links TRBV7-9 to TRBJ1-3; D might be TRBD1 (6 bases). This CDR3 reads CASSYRQADGNTIYF. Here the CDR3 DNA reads TGTGCCAGCAGCTACCGACAGGCCGATGGAAACACCATATATTTT.